Here is one TCR beta chain with its context. This sample is drawn from a study of blood T cell repertoires in COVID-19. As for the study in general: Samples representing acute and convalescent COVID-19 were sourced from the United States, Italy and Spain. PBMCs, B-cell-depleted T cells, or T cells provided the cDNA or gDNA that made up the material.

Residents of around 24 US areas, aged about 18 to 95 years, made up the participants. Participant-given clinical history determined each cohort assignment. This table comes from immunoSEQ multiplex PCR, and its TCRdb copy is limited to in-frame clones, with some not included. The sample contains approximately 250,000 clones, around 84% of which appear only once. Germline CDR1 is KGHDR and CDR2 is SFDVKD. The CDR3 sequence is 15 residues long. Trimming stripped 7 bases from V and 0 bases from J, with 12 bases between. The genes are TRBV24-1 and TRBJ1-5; D gene uncertain. The receptor comes from a man aged 25-45 years with acute COVID-19. The sample was PBMCs or T cells enriched from blood (not recorded which). The CDR3 sequence: CATSGGQTSNQPQHF. The DNA of the CDR3 is TGTGCCACCAGCGGAGGCCAGACTAGCAATCAGCCCCAGCATTTT.